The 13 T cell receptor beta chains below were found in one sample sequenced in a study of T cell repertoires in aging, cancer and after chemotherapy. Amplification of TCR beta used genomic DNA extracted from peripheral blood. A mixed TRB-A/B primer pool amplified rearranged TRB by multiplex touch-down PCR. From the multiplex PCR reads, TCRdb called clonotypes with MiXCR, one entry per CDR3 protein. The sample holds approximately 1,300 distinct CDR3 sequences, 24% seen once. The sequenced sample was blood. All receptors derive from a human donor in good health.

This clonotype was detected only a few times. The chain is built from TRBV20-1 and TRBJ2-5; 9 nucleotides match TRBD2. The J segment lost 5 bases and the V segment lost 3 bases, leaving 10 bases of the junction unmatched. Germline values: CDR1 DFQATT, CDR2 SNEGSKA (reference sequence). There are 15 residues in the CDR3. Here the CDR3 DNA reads TGCAGTGCTAGTAAGAGCGGGAGGTCTTCGGAGACCCAGTACTTC. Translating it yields CSASKSGRSSETQYF.

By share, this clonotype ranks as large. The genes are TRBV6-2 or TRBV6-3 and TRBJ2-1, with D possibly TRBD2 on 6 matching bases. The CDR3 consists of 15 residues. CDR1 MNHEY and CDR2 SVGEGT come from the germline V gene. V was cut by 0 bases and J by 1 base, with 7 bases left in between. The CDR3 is CASSYSGGSYNEQFF. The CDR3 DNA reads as TGTGCCAGCAGTTACTCCGGAGGGTCCTACAATGAGCAGTTCTTC.

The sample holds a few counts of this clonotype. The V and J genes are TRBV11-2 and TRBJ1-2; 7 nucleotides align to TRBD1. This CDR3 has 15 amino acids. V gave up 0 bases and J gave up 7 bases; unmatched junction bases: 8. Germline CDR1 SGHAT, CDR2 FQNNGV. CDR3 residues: CASSLDPGTVSGYTF. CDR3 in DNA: TGTGCCAGCAGCTTAGATCCCGGGACAGTATCTGGCTACACCTTC.

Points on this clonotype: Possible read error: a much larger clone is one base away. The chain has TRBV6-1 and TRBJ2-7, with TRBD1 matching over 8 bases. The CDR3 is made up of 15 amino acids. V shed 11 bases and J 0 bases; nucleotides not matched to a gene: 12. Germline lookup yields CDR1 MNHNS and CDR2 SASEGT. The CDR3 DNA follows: TGTGCCTGCCTAAGGGCAGGGACAGGCTCCTACGAGCAGTACGTC. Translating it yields CACLRAGTGSYEQYV.

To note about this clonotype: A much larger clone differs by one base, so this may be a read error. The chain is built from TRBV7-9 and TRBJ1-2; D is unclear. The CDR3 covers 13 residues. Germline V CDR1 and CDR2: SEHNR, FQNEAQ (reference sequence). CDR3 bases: TGTGCCAGCATCTTAGAGCAGGCCGCTGGCTACACCTTC. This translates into CASILEQAAGYTF. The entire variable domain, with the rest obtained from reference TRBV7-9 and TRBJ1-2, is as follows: DTGVSQNPRHKITKRGQNVTFRCDPISEHNRLYWYRQTLGQGPEFLTYFQNEAQLEKSRLLSDRFSAERPKGSFSTLEIQRTEQGDSAMYLCASILEQAAGYTFGSGTRLTVV.

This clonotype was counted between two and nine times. For the CDR3, the DNA is TGCGCCAGCGCCGCTGGGAGCAATCAGCCCCAGCATTTT. Residues: CASAAGSNQPQHF. The chain is built from TRBV5-1 and TRBJ1-5; D is undetermined. CDR1 is SGHRS and CDR2 is YFSETQ in the germline V gene. V shed 7 bases and J shed 1 base, with 9 bases lying between them. This CDR3 spans 13 amino acids.

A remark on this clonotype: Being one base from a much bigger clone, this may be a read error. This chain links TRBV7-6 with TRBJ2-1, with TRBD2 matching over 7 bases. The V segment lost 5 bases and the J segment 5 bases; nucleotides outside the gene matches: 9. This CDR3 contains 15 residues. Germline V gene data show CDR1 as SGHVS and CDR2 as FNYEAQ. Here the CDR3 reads CASSPGLSLDNEQFF. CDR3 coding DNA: TGTGCCAGCAGCCCGGGACTATCGCTAGACAATGAGCAGTTCTTC.

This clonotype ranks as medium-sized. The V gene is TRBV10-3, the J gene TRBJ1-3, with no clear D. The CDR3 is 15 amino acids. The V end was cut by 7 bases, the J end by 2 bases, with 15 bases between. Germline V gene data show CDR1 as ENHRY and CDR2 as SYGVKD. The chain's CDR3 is CAITSPGRPGNTIYF. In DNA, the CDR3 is TGTGCCATCACGTCTCCCGGACGGCCTGGAAACACCATATATTTT.

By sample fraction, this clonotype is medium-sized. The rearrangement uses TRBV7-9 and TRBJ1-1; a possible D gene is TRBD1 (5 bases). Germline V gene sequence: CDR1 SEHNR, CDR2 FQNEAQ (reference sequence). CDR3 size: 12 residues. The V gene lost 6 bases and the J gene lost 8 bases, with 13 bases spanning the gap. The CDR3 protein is CASSPDSIEAFF. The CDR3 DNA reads TGTGCCAGCAGTCCCGACAGTATCGAAGCTTTCTTT.

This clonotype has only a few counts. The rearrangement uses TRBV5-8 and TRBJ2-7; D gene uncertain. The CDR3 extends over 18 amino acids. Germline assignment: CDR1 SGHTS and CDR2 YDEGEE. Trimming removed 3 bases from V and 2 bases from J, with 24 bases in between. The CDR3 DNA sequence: TGTGCCAGCAGCTCGCCTCGTCGGACCGTCCCTTCTCCCTACGAGCAGTACGTC. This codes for CASSSPRRTVPSPYEQYV.

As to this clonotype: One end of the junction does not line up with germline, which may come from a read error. CDR3 DNA sequence: TGCGCCAGCAGTTTACAGGGGACCAAAAACATTCAGTACTTC. Translation: CASSLQGTKNIQYF. This sequence joins TRBV5-6 and TRBJ2-4; 7 bases are shared with TRBD1. CDR3 size: 14 residues. Germline V gives CDR1 SGHDT, CDR2 YYEEEE.

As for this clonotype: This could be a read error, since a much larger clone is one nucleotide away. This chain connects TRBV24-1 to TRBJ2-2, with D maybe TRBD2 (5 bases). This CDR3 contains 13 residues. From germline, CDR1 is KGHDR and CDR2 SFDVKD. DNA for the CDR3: TGTGCCACCAGTTCTCCGAGCACCGGGGAGCTGATTTTT. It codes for CATSSPSTGELIF.

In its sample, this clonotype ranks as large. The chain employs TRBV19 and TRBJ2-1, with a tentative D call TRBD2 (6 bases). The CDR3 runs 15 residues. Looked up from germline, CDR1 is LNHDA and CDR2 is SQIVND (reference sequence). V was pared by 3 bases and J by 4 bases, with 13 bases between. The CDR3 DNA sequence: TGTGCCAGTAGTATCGGGCGGGACCGATACAATGAGCAGTTCTTC. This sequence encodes CASSIGRDRYNEQFF.